Listed below are T cell receptor beta chains from one sample, sequenced in a study of OX40 agonist ivuxolimab in advanced cancers. The data were produced by immunoSEQ multiplex PCR, yet TCRdb's version contains in-frame clones alone and is incomplete. The repertoire includes tens of thousands of clones, 74% of them detected once, and approximately 18% sits in the top ten. Sequenced material: CD4+ or CD8+ T cells sorted from blood, taken in a trial of the OX40 agonist ivuxolimab. The receptor source for this set is an adult with an advanced solid tumor such as melanoma, head and neck, liver or kidney cancer. CDR3s include the opening cysteine and the closing phenylalanine or tryptophan. The D gene is left open where the match is weak. The size field is filled for only some rows; it gives once, few, many or a size class.

TGTGCCATCAGTTCTCAGGCTCCCACCGGGGAGCTGTTTTTT	CAISSQAPTGELFF	TRBJ2-2	TRBV10-3	-	-
TGTGCCAGCAGCTTACGACTATACACAGATACGCAGTATTTT	CASSLRLYTDTQYF	TRBJ2-3	TRBV11-2	-	-
TGCGCCAGCAGCTTGGGGGACACCGGGGAGCTGTTTTTT	CASSLGDTGELFF	TRBJ2-2	TRBV5-1	-	-
TGTGCCAGCAGCCTCGGACAGGGCTCCATGAACACTGAAGCTTTCTTT	CASSLGQGSMNTEAFF	TRBJ1-1	TRBV7-2	TRBD1	-
TGCGCCAGCAGCTTGGCTAGCGGCAATGAGCAGTTCTTC	CASSLASGNEQFF	TRBJ2-1	TRBV5-1	TRBD2	-
TGTGCCAGCTCACCACTATCCTTAGCGGGGGCGTACAATGAGCAGTTCTTC	CASSPLSLAGAYNEQFF	TRBJ2-1	TRBV18	TRBD2	-
TGTGCCTGGAGTGGGAAGCCCCCGAACACTGAAGCTTTCTTT	CAWSGKPPNTEAFF	TRBJ1-1	TRBV30	-	few
TGTGCCAGAGGGGACAGGGGGCACTATGGCTACACCTTC	CARGDRGHYGYTF	TRBJ1-2	TRBV2	TRBD1	-
TGTGCCAGCTCACCCACTCACCAGGGGGTCGCAGATACGCAGTATTTT	CASSPTHQGVADTQYF	TRBJ2-3	TRBV18	TRBD1	-
TGCGCCAGCAGCCCGGGGGACAGGATGAACACTGAAGCTTTCTTT	CASSPGDRMNTEAFF	TRBJ1-1	TRBV5-1	TRBD1	-
TGTGCCACCAGCAGTGGAGGGCTCGCAGGGGAACGAGCTTTCTTT	CATSSGGLAGERAFF	TRBJ1-1	TRBV15	-	-
TGTGCCAGCAGTCCAGGACAGGGGGCTGGTCAGCCCCAGCATTTT	CASSPGQGAGQPQHF	TRBJ1-5	TRBV6-5	TRBD1	-
TGTGCCAGCAGGGCTGGGAACTATGGCTACACCTTC	CASRAGNYGYTF	TRBJ1-2	TRBV2	-	few
TGCGCCAGCAGTCAAATAACCGGGACAGGGAAGTCACCCCTCCACTTT	CASSQITGTGKSPLHF	TRBJ1-6	TRBV5-1	TRBD1	-
TGTGCCAGCAGACACCCGGGACAGGGGAATGAAAAACTGTTTTTT	CASRHPGQGNEKLFF	TRBJ1-4	TRBV4-2	TRBD1	-
TGTGCCAGCAGCATCGGACAGGGGGCTGCAGATACGCAGTATTTT	CASSIGQGAADTQYF	TRBJ2-3	TRBV11-1	TRBD1	-
TGTGCTAGTGGTTATGGGCTCCCCTACAATGAGCAGTTCTTC	CASGYGLPYNEQFF	TRBJ2-1	TRBV12-5	-	once
TGTGCCAGCTCAGTGACAGGGGGCCGGGAGACCCAGTACTTC	CASSVTGGRETQYF	TRBJ2-5	TRBV18	TRBD1	once
TGTGCCAGCAGACTAGGGGGGACTGAAGCTTTCTTT	CASRLGGTEAFF	TRBJ1-1	TRBV6-5	-	-
TGTGCCAGCAGTGAAAGGGGGACAGGGGCTGAAAAACTGTTTTTT	CASSERGTGAEKLFF	TRBJ1-4	TRBV6-1	TRBD1	-
TGTGCCAGCAGCTTATCTGGGTATGGCTACACCTTC	CASSLSGYGYTF	TRBJ1-2	TRBV7-9	-	many
TGTGCCAGCTCACCGTGGACAGCGAACACCGGGGAGCTGTTTTTT	CASSPWTANTGELFF	TRBJ2-2	TRBV18	-	-
TGTGCCAGCGCCCCGGGACAGGCCCTGAGGGAGCAGTACTTC	CASAPGQALREQYF	TRBJ2-7	TRBV9	TRBD1	-
TGTGCCTGGAGTGTGCGATGGGCGGGGGGCACAGATACGCAGTATTTT	CAWSVRWAGGTDTQYF	TRBJ2-3	TRBV30	TRBD2	few
TGTGCCAGCAGTTACCCGGGGGGCTCACCCCTCCACTTT	CASSYPGGSPLHF	TRBJ1-6	TRBV6-5	-	-
TGCGCCAGCAGTTTAGGAGGACAGCCCCAGCATTTT	CASSLGGQPQHF	TRBJ1-5	TRBV10-1	-	-
TGTGCCAGCAGCTCCCAGGGGGGGTATAGCAATCAGCCCCAGCATTTT	CASSSQGGYSNQPQHF	TRBJ1-5	TRBV4-2	TRBD1	-
TGTGCCAGCAGCTCTACAGGGTCCTATAATTCACCCCTCCACTTT	CASSSTGSYNSPLHF	TRBJ1-6	TRBV7-6	-	once
TGTGCCAGCAGCGGGGGGGGTTCCTCGACCCAGTACTTC	CASSGGGSSTQYF	TRBJ2-5	TRBV11-2	TRBD2	few
TGTGCCAGCAGTGAAGGCGACAGGCCGGCGTTTGGCTACACCTTC	CASSEGDRPAFGYTF	TRBJ1-2	TRBV6-1	-	-
TGTGCCAGCATGCTTCTGGGGGGCCACGAGCAGTACTTC	CASMLLGGHEQYF	TRBJ2-7	TRBV6-6	-	once
TGTGCCAGCAGCGTAGAAGCGGGCCGACGCTCTGGAAACACCATATATTTT	CASSVEAGRRSGNTIYF	TRBJ1-3	TRBV9	-	once
TGTGCCAGCAGTGAAGCCGTAGGGGAGACCCAGTACTTC	CASSEAVGETQYF	TRBJ2-5	TRBV2	-	few
TGTGCCAGCAGCCAAGGAGATAGCGGGGGGGCCGGTGAGCAGTTCTTC	CASSQGDSGGAGEQFF	TRBJ2-1	TRBV4-2	TRBD2	few
TGTGCCAGCAGCTTAGCGGGGAGCCAAGAGACCCAGTACTTC	CASSLAGSQETQYF	TRBJ2-5	TRBV11-2	-	-
TGTGCCAGCAGTTTAGCGGGGGTAGATACGCAGTATTTT	CASSLAGVDTQYF	TRBJ2-3	TRBV27	TRBD2	few
TGTGCCAGCAGTCCGACTAGCGGGGGGAGAGAGACCCAGTACTTC	CASSPTSGGRETQYF	TRBJ2-5	TRBV27	TRBD2	few
TGTGCCAGCAGCCTCCATGGAGGGGGCGGTGGTGGAAACACCATATATTTT	CASSLHGGGGGGNTIYF	TRBJ1-3	TRBV4-2	TRBD1	-
TGTGCCAGCAGTTTATGGGCCTCTAGCGGGGAAAACAATGAGCAGTTCTTC	CASSLWASSGENNEQFF	TRBJ2-1	TRBV28	TRBD2	-